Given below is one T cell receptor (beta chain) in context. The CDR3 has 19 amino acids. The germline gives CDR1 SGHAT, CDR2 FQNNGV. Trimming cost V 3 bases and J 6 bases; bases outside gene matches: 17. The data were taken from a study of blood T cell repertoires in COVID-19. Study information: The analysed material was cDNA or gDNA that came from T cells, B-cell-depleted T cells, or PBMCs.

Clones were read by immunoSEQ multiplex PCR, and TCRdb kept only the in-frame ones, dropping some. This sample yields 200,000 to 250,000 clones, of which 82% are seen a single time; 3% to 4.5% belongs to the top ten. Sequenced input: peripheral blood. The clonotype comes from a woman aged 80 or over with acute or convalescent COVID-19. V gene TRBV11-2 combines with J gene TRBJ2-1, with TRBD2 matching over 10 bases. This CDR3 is CASSFNSPPPAGGRNEQFF. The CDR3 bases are TGTGCCAGCAGCTTCAATAGCCCCCCACCAGCGGGGGGGCGCAATGAGCAGTTCTTC.